The clone carrying this T cell receptor (beta chain) came up many times. The sample originates from a study of T-cell reconstitution after alpha-beta-depleted transplantation in children. Unique molecular identifiers were incorporated during preparation of the TCRbeta library. TCRdb ran MiXCR on the PCR reads and lists one entry per CDR3 protein. Of 450,000 to 600,000 distinct CDR3 sequences listed, 13% are singletons. The CDR3 covers 12 residues. Germline V CDR1 and CDR2: SGHTA, FQGNSA. V lost 0 bases and J lost 5, with 5 bases in between. The chain uses TRBV7-2 and TRBJ2-7; D not resolved. The TCR originated in a male patient younger than 18 who had a stem cell transplant for acute myeloid leukemia, so the T cells may come from the graft donor. The material sequenced was PBMCs, mostly from graft donor cells, taken 360 days after TCRalphabeta/CD19-depleted stem cell transplant. CDR3 in amino acids: CASSLAAHEQYF. The DNA of the CDR3 is TGTGCCAGCAGCTTAGCTGCCCACGAGCAGTACTTC.